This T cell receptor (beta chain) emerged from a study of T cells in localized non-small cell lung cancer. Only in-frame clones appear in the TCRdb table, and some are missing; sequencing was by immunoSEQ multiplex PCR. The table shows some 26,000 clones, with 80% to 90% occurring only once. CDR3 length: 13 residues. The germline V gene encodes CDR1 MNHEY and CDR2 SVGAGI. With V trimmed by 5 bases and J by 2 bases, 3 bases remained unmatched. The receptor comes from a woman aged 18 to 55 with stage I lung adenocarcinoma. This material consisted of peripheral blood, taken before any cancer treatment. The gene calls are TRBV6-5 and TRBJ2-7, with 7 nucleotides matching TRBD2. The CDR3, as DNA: TGTGCCAGCAGTACCGGGACTACCTACGAGCAGTACTTC. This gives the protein CASSTGTTYEQYF.